The 20 T cell receptor beta chains below all came from one sample that was sequenced in a study of response to subunit inactivated influenza vaccine. One entry per CDR3 protein, called by TCRdb with MiXCR from the RT-PCR reads. The data contain almost 600,000 distinct CDR3 sequences, 14% of them singletons. The material sequenced was PBMCs from blood, taken 11 to 12 days after vaccination. The receptors come from a man aged 50-60 years who received an inactivated influenza vaccine.

V is TRBV7-6 and J is TRBJ1-1, with TRBD1 matching over 9 bases. The germline V gene encodes CDR1 SGHVS and CDR2 FNYEAQ. The V and J ends lost 6 bases and 2 bases, in that order; junction bases with no gene match: 4. This CDR3 is built from 14 residues. The CDR3 sequence is CASRPDRGNTEAFF. Written as DNA, the CDR3 is TGTGCCAGCAGACCGGACAGGGGAAACACTGAAGCTTTCTTT.

The genes are TRBV30 and TRBJ2-7; TRBD1 matches 10 bases. Germline loops: CDR1 GTSNPN, CDR2 SVGIG (reference sequence). This CDR3 has 13 residues. The trim removed 5 bases at V and 3 bases at J, leaving 4 bases unmatched. CDR3 sequence reads: CAWDRTGGYEQYF. CDR3 DNA sequence: TGTGCCTGGGACAGGACAGGGGGCTACGAGCAGTACTTC.

This clonotype came up a few times. This sequence joins TRBV7-9 and TRBJ2-2; tentative D call: TRBD2 (5 bases). Germline CDR1 is SEHNR and CDR2 is FQNEAQ (reference sequence). CDR3 length equals 15 residues. V lost 5 bases, J lost 7 bases, and 17 bases lay in between. CDR3 amino acids: CASSVDLLHIGELFF. The CDR3 DNA is TGTGCCAGCAGCGTGGACTTATTACACATCGGGGAGCTGTTTTTT. The whole variable domain, remainder taken from reference TRBV7-9 and TRBJ2-2, is DTGVSQNPRHKITKRGQNVTFRCDPISEHNRLYWYRQTLGQGPEFLTYFQNEAQLEKSRLLSDRFSAERPKGSFSTLEIQRTEQGDSAMYLCASSVDLLHIGELFFGEGSRLTVL.

The rearrangement uses TRBV20-1 and TRBJ2-1; a possible D gene is TRBD1 (5 bases). CDR1 and CDR2 from the germline V gene are DFQATT and SNEGSKA (reference sequence). The CDR3 sequence is 14 residues long. The ends were cut back, 0 bases at V and 5 bases at J, with 11 bases in the middle. The CDR3, as DNA: TGCAGTGCTAGAGATTTGCAGGGCCACAATGAGCAGTTCTTC. It is translated as CSARDLQGHNEQFF.

This clonotype has more than one count but fewer than ten. The chain has TRBV9 and TRBJ1-5, with D perhaps matching TRBD1 (5 bases). CDR1 SGDLS and CDR2 YYNGEE come from the germline V gene. V dropped 3 bases and J dropped 2 bases, with 9 bases sitting between them. CDR3 length: 14 amino acids. CDR3 sequence reads: CASSEGPRNQPQHF. CDR3 coding DNA: TGTGCCAGCAGCGAGGGACCGCGCAATCAGCCCCAGCATTTT.

The table lists this clonotype with a few counts. The rearrangement joins TRBV5-5 to TRBJ2-5; a possible D gene is TRBD1 (6 bases). V was pared by 3 bases and J by 2 bases, with 8 bases between. The CDR3 consists of 13 residues. Looked up from germline, CDR1 is SGHKS and CDR2 is YYEKEE (reference sequence). CDR3 protein: CASSYRVQETQYF. The CDR3 bases are TGTGCCAGCAGCTACAGGGTGCAAGAGACCCAGTACTTC.

On this clonotype itself: One junction end does not reproduce the germline sequence, and a read error may be involved. This chain links TRBV10-3 with TRBJ2-5; perhaps TRBD2 as D (6 bases). CDR1 and CDR2 from the germline V gene are ENHRY and SYGVKD. This CDR3 contains 13 residues. The CDR3 reads CAISQGGQKTQYF. CDR3 DNA sequence: TGTGCCATCAGTCAGGGAGGCCAAAAGACCCAGTACTTC.

The chain links TRBV13 to TRBJ2-1; 8 bases are a match to TRBD2. Per the germline V gene, CDR1 is PRHDT and CDR2 is FYEKMQ (reference sequence). The length of the CDR3 is 19 residues. With V trimmed by 3 bases and J by 2 bases, 15 bases remained unmatched. This chain's CDR3 is CASSFVPVGGRIPYNEQFF. CDR3 in DNA: TGTGCCAGCAGCTTTGTGCCTGTCGGCGGGAGGATACCCTACAATGAGCAGTTCTTC.

Many counts were recorded for this clonotype. One base away lies a much larger clone, so this may be a sequencing read error. In DNA, the CDR3 is TGTGCCAGCAGGCAAGAGACCCAGTACTTC. Protein sequence: CASRQETQYF. The chain carries TRBV28 and TRBJ2-5; D is undetermined. Germline CDR1 is MDHEN and CDR2 is SYDVKM. This CDR3 is 10 amino acids long. With 6 bases removed from V and 2 bases from J, the gap between germline ends came to 1 base.

The rearrangement joins TRBV20-1 to TRBJ2-7; no clear D. This CDR3 has 13 residues. V was cut by 4 bases and J by 0 bases, with 10 bases left in between. Germline-derived CDR1 and CDR2 are DFQATT and SNEGSKA (reference sequence). The CDR3 sequence: CSANSGSSYEQYF. The CDR3 DNA reads TGCAGTGCTAACTCGGGCAGCTCCTACGAGCAGTACTTC.

This clonotype was seen a handful of times. The chain uses TRBV4-3 and TRBJ2-6; D might be TRBD1 (5 bases). The germline V and J ends were trimmed by 0 bases and 0 bases, with 12 bases remaining between them. Germline V gene data show CDR1 as LGHNA and CDR2 as YSLEER. The CDR3 is 18 residues long. CDR3 nucleotides: TGCGCCAGCAGCCAAGATCTCAGGGTTGGCTCTGGGGCCAACGTCCTGACTTTC. Translation: CASSQDLRVGSGANVLTF.

The V call is TRBV7-9, the J call TRBJ2-5; D unresolved. The V gene's germline CDR1 is SEHNR and CDR2 FQNEAQ (reference sequence). Trimming removed 8 bases at V and 2 bases at J, with 12 bases between. CDR3 length: 13 amino acids. CDR3 nucleotides: TGTGCCAGCCTGCAGAGCTTTCAAGAGACCCAGTACTTC. Translated, it gives CASLQSFQETQYF.

The V and J genes are TRBV20-1 and TRBJ2-5, with 7 bases that match TRBD2. This CDR3 comprises 13 residues. J gave up 0 bases and V 6 bases, and 4 bases lay outside the gene matches. The germline CDR1 and CDR2 sequences are DFQATT and SNEGSKA (reference sequence). The CDR3 protein is CSALAANQETQYF. In DNA, the CDR3 is TGCAGTGCCCTAGCGGCAAACCAAGAGACCCAGTACTTC.

This clonotype was counted at least ten times. The V and J genes are TRBV3-1 and TRBJ2-7; no reliable D call. Germline V gene data show CDR1 as LGHDT and CDR2 as YNNKEL (reference sequence). Trimming took off 6 bases at V and 0 bases at J, with 12 bases between the two ends. The CDR3 has 14 amino acids. This CDR3 is CASSTDTYSYEQYF. CDR3 nucleotides: TGTGCCAGCAGTACAGACACCTACTCCTACGAGCAGTACTTC.

This clonotype has ten or more counts. This sequence joins TRBV12-3 or TRBV12-4 and TRBJ2-1, with 11 bases aligning to TRBD2. The CDR3 runs to 14 residues. V lost 6 bases to trimming and J lost 5 bases; unmatched junction nucleotides: 3. CDR3: CASRLLAGDNEQFF. The CDR3 DNA reads TGTGCCAGCAGGCTACTAGCGGGAGACAATGAGCAGTTCTTC.

This clonotype was counted between two and nine times. The V and J genes are TRBV20-1 and TRBJ2-1; possibly TRBD1 or TRBD2 for D (5 bases each). V was trimmed by 6 bases and J by 9 bases, leaving 15 bases between them. This CDR3 spans 12 amino acids. Per the germline V gene, CDR1 is DFQATT and CDR2 is SNEGSKA (reference sequence). The CDR3 DNA follows: TGCAGTGCCCCCACTTCGGGGACTGAGCAGTTCTTC. This encodes CSAPTSGTEQFF.

The V and J genes are TRBV5-1 and TRBJ2-7; possibly TRBD2 for D (6 bases). The CDR3 loop spans 18 amino acids. V was pared by 4 bases and J by 2 bases, with 25 bases between. Germline V gene sequence: CDR1 SGHRS, CDR2 YFSETQ. The CDR3 protein is CASSPASGFTYMAYEQYF. CDR3 sequence (DNA): TGCGCCAGCAGCCCCGCGAGCGGGTTCACGTATATGGCCTACGAGCAGTACTTC.

This clonotype has just a few counts. CDR3 protein: CASSLSVVQGSKLFF. CDR3 nucleotides: TGCGCCAGCAGCTTGTCGGTGGTGCAGGGGAGTAAACTGTTTTTT. The J gene is TRBJ1-4, the V gene TRBV5-1; D perhaps matches TRBD1 (6 bases). CDR1 SGHRS and CDR2 YFSETQ come from the germline V gene. V gave up 1 base and J gave up 11 bases, with 18 bases separating them. CDR3 size: 15 residues.

This clonotype was counted ten times or more. This chain connects TRBV6-2 or TRBV6-3 to TRBJ2-3, with D unresolved. CDR3 length: 12 residues. Deletions cut 10 bases from V and 1 base from J, with 9 bases between. CDR1 is MNHEY and CDR2 is SVGEGT in the germline V gene. The CDR3 loop reads CATSPRTDTQYF. CDR3 DNA: TGTGCCACTTCCCCCCGCACAGATACGCAGTATTTT.

This rearrangement joins TRBV20-1 to TRBJ2-1; TRBD2 aligns across 8 bases. Germline CDR1 reads DFQATT; CDR2 reads SNEGSKA (reference sequence). CDR3 length: 13 amino acids. With 6 bases clipped from V and 7 bases from J, the junction kept 8 bases outside the gene matches. CDR3 nucleotides: TGCAGTGCATCGAACGGGAGGGAGAATGAGCAGTTCTTC. The encoded protein is CSASNGRENEQFF.